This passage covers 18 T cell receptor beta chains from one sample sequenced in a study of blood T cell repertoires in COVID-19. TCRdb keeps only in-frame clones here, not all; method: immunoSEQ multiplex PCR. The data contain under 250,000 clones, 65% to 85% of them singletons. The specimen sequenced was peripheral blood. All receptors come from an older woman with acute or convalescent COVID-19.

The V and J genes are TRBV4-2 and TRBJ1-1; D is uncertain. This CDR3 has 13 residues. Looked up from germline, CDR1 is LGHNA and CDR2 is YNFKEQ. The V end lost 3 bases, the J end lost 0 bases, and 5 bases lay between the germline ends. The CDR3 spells CASSQTMNTEAFF. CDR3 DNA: TGTGCCAGCAGCCAGACAATGAACACTGAAGCTTTCTTT.

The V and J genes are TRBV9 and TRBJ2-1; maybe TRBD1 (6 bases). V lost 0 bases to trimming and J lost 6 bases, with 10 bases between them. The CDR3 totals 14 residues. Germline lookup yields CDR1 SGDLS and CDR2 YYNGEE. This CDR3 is CASSVVGAGNEQFF. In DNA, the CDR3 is TGTGCCAGCAGCGTAGTGGGGGCGGGCAATGAGCAGTTCTTC.

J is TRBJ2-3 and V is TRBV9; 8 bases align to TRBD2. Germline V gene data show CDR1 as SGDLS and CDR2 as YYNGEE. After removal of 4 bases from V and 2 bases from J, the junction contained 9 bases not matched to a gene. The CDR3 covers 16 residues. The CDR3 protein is CASSTRGSGATDTQYF. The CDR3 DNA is TGTGCCAGCAGCACCCGGGGTAGCGGGGCCACAGATACGCAGTATTTT.

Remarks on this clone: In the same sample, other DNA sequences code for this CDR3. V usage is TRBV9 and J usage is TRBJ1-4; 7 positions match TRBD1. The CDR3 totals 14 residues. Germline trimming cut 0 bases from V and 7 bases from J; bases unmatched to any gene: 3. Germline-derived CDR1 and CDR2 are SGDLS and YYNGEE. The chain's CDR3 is CASSVGQGGEKLFF. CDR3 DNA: TGTGCCAGCAGCGTAGGACAGGGTGGTGAAAAACTGTTTTTT. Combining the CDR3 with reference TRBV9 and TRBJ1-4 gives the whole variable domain DSGVTQTPKHLITATGQRVTLRCSPRSGDLSVYWYQQSLDQGLQFLIQYYNGEERAKGNILERFSAQQFPDLHSELNLSSLELGDSALYFCASSVGQGGEKLFFGSGTQLSVL.

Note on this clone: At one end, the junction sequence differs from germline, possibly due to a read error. CDR3 protein: CASSLALGNTGELFF. Here the CDR3 DNA reads TGTGCCAGCAGCCTAGCTCTCGGGAACACCGGGGAGCTGTTTTTT. The chain couples TRBV7-2 to TRBJ2-2, with a tentative D call TRBD2 (5 bases). This CDR3 is built from 15 residues. Per the germline V gene, CDR1 is SGHTA and CDR2 is FQGNSA.

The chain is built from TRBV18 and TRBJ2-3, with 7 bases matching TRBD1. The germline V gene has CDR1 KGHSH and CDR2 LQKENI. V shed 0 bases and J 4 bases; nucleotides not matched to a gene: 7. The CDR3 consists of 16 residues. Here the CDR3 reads CASSPPGKGAPDTQYF. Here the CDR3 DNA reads TGTGCCAGCTCACCACCGGGCAAGGGGGCCCCAGATACGCAGTATTTT.

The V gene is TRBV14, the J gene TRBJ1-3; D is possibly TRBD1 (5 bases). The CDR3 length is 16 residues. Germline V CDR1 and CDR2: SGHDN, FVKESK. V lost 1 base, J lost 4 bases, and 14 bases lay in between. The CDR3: CASSQVAGHGGNTIYF. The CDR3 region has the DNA TGTGCCAGCAGCCAAGTGGCAGGACACGGGGGAAACACCATATATTTT.

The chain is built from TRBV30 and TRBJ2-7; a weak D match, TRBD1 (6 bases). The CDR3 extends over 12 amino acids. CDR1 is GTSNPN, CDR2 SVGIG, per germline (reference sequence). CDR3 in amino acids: CAFGTNIWEQYF. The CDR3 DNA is TGTGCGTTCGGGACAAACATTTGGGAGCAGTACTTC.

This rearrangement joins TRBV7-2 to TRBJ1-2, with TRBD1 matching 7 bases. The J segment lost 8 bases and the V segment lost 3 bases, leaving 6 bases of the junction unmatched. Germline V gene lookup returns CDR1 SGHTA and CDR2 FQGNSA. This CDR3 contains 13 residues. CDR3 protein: CASSFQNRGGYTF. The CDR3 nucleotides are TGTGCCAGCAGCTTCCAAAACAGGGGAGGCTACACCTTC.

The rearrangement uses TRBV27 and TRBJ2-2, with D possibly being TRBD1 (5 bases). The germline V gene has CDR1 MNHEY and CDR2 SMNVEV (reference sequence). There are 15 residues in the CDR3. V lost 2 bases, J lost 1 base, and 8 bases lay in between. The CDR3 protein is CASSLRGLNTGELFF. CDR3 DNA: TGTGCCAGCAGTTTAAGGGGCCTGAACACCGGGGAGCTGTTTTTT.

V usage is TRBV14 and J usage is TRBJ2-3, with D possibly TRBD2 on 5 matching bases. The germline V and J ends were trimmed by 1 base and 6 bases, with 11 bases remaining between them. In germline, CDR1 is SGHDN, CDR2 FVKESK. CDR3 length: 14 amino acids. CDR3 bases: TGTGCCAGCAGCCAAGCGGCGGACTGGGATACGCAGTATTTT. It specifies CASSQAADWDTQYF.

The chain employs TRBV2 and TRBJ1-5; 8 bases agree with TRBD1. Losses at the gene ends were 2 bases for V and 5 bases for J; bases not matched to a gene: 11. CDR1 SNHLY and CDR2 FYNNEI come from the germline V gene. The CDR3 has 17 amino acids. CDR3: CASSEYRGAFDDQPQHF. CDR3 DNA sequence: TGTGCCAGCAGTGAATACAGGGGGGCGTTTGATGATCAGCCCCAGCATTTT. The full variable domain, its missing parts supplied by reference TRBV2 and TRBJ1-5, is EPEVTQTPSHQVTQMGQEVILRCVPISNHLYFYWYRQILGQKVEFLVSFYNNEISEKSEIFDDQFSVERPDGSNFTLKIRSTKLEDSAMYFCASSEYRGAFDDQPQHFGDGTRLSIL.

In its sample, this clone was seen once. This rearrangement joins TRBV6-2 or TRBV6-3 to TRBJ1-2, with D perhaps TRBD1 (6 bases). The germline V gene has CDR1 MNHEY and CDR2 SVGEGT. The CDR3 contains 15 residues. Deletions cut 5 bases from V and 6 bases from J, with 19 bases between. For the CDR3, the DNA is TGTGCCAGCAGTCGGGCACCGGGGACACCGGATGGCTACACCTTC. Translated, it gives CASSRAPGTPDGYTF.

In nucleotides, the CDR3 is TGTGCCAGCAGCTTGCTGTCTAACTATGGCTACACCTTC. As protein: CASSLLSNYGYTF. The J gene is TRBJ1-2, the V gene TRBV5-5; no reliable D call. Germline V gene sequence: CDR1 SGHKS, CDR2 YYEKEE (reference sequence). V lost 1 base, J lost 0 bases, and 4 bases lay in between. The CDR3 loop spans 13 amino acids.

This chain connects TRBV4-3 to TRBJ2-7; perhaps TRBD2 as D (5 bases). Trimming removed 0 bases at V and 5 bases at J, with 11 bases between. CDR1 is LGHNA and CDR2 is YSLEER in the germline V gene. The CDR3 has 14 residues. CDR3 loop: CASSQDVRAHEQYF. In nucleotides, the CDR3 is TGCGCCAGCAGCCAAGATGTGCGGGCCCACGAGCAGTACTTC.

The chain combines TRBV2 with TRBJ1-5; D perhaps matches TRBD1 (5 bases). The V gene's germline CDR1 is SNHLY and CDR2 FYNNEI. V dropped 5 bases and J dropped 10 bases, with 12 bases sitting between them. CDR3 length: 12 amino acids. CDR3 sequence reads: CASSIRAQPQHF. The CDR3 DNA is TGTGCCAGCAGTATCAGGGCGCAACCCCAGCATTTT.

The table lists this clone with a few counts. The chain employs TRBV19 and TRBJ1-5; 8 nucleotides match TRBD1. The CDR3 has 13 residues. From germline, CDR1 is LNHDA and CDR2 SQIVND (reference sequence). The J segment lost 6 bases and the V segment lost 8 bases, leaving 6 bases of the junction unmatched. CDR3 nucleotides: TGTGCCAGTTCCCAGGGGGCGTTTCAGCCCCAGCATTTT. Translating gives CASSQGAFQPQHF.

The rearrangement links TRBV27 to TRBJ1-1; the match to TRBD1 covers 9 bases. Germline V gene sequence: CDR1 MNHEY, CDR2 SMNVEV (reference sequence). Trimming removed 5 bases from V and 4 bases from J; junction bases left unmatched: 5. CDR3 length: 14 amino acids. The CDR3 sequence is CASSPQGAGTEAFF. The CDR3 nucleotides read TGTGCCAGCAGTCCACAGGGGGCCGGCACTGAAGCTTTCTTT.